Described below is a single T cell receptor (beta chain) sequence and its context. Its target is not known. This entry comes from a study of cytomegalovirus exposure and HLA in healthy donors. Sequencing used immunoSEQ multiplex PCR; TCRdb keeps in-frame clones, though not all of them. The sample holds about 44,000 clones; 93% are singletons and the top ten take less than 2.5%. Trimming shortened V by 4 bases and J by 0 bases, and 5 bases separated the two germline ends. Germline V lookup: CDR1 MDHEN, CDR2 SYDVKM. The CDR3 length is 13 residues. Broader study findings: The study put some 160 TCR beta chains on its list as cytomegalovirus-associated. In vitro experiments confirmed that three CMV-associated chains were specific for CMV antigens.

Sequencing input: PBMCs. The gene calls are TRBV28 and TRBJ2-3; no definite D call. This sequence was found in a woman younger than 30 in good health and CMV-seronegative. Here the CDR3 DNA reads TGTGCCAGCAGTTCGTTTAGCACAGATACGCAGTATTTT. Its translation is CASSSFSTDTQYF. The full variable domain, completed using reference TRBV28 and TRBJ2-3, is DVKVTQSSRYLVKRTGEKVFLECVQDMDHENMFWYRQDPGLGLRLIYFSYDVKMKEKGDIPEGYSVSREKKERFSLILESASTNQTSMYLCASSSFSTDTQYFGPGTRLTVL.